This T cell receptor (beta chain) was identified during a study of T-cell reconstitution after alpha-beta-depleted transplantation in children. Preparation of the TCRbeta library involved a method that used unique molecular identifiers. TCRdb recomputed calls from the PCR reads with MiXCR, one row per CDR3 protein. This sample has around 500,000 distinct CDR3 sequences, with 12% found just once. This clonotype showed up just a few times. The CDR3 covers 14 residues. V was clipped by 3 bases and J by 5 bases, with 11 bases between them. The V gene's germline CDR1 is SGHVS and CDR2 FQNEAQ. The sequencing used PBMCs from the stem cell graft donor, collected from the stem cell graft. The chain is built from TRBV7-8 and TRBJ1-5, with TRBD1 as a possible D gene (5 bases). This clonotype originated in a human donor who donated a stem cell graft to a child with combined immunodeficiency. This chain's CDR3 is CASSFGGYDQPQHF. CDR3 coding DNA: TGTGCCAGCAGCTTTGGGGGGTACGATCAGCCCCAGCATTTT.